The 16 T cell receptor beta chains in this list originate from one sample, sequenced in a study of glioma-infiltrating T cells. The iRepertoire nested amplicon-rescue multiplex PCR amplified TCR alpha and beta CDR3s from RNA. TCRdb processed the multiplex PCR reads anew with MiXCR; each CDR3 protein has one entry. Among some 190,000 distinct CDR3 sequences listed, about 32% were seen once. Specimen: glioma tissue, nonneoplastic brain tissue, or PBMCs (not recorded which). The receptor set was obtained from a human donor with low-grade glioma or glioblastoma, undergoing nonglioma brain surgery, or in good health (not recorded which).

The table lists this clonotype with a few counts. This chain links TRBV5-4 with TRBJ2-7, with 11 nucleotides matching TRBD2. The CDR3 extends over 15 amino acids. The ends lost 4 bases at V and 6 bases at J; junction bases unmatched: 9. Germline CDR1 is SGHNT and CDR2 is YYREEE (reference sequence). The CDR3 protein is CASSDIGLAGAEQYF. The CDR3 nucleotides read TGTGCCAGCAGCGATATCGGACTAGCGGGCGCCGAGCAGTACTTC.

This clonotype was recorded many times. The rearrangement links TRBV6-1 to TRBJ2-1, with 7 bases identical to TRBD1. V trimming: 6 bases; J trimming: 2 bases; junction bases outside the gene matches: 7. CDR1 and CDR2 from the germline V gene are MNHNS and SASEGT. CDR3 length: 15 amino acids. CDR3 coding DNA: TGTGCCAGCAGAACGACAGGGAGTACCTACAATGAGCAGTTCTTC. Amino acid sequence: CASRTTGSTYNEQFF.

The CDR3 spells CASSLTPATFESPLHF. CDR3 DNA sequence: TGCGCCAGCAGCTTAACCCCCGCAACCTTCGAATCACCCCTCCACTTT. The chain carries TRBV5-1 and TRBJ1-6, with D hard to call. Trimming removed 2 bases from V and 10 bases from J, with 19 bases in between. Germline CDR1 reads SGHRS; CDR2 reads YFSETQ. This CDR3 is 16 amino acids long.

V gene TRBV2 combines with J gene TRBJ1-5; D uncertain. Germline-derived CDR1 and CDR2 are SNHLY and FYNNEI. The germline V and J ends were trimmed by 4 bases and 3 bases, with 13 bases remaining between them. CDR3 size: 15 residues. The CDR3 sequence is CASSVGQVNNQPQHF. DNA for the CDR3: TGTGCCAGCAGTGTAGGGCAGGTCAACAATCAGCCCCAGCATTTT. Variable domain in full (rest from reference TRBV2 and TRBJ1-5): EPEVTQTPSHQVTQMGQEVILRCVPISNHLYFYWYRQILGQKVEFLVSFYNNEISEKSEIFDDQFSVERPDGSNFTLKIRSTKLEDSAMYFCASSVGQVNNQPQHFGDGTRLSIL.

This clonotype was observed at least ten times. The chain is built from TRBV28 and TRBJ2-7; tentatively, D is TRBD2 (6 bases). Trimming took 4 bases from V and 3 from J, leaving 16 bases between them. The CDR3 contains 15 residues. Germline lookup yields CDR1 MDHEN and CDR2 SYDVKM. Here the CDR3 DNA reads TGTGCCAGCAGTTCACCGCTAGCGAAACTCTACGAGCAGTACTTC. Protein: CASSSPLAKLYEQYF.

This chain connects TRBV12-3 or TRBV12-4 to TRBJ1-6; 8 bases agree with TRBD1. V was clipped by 5 bases and J by 5 bases; unmatched bases: 8. The CDR3 extends over 16 amino acids. The CDR3 here is CASSPADRANNSPLHF. CDR3 DNA sequence: TGTGCCAGCAGTCCAGCGGACAGGGCTAATAATTCACCCCTCCACTTT.

The J gene is TRBJ2-7, the V gene TRBV19, with 7 bases that match TRBD2. CDR1 is LNHDA, CDR2 SQIVND, per germline (reference sequence). This CDR3 comprises 16 residues. Losses at the gene ends were 1 base for V and 6 bases for J; bases not matched to a gene: 12. This CDR3 reads CASSIGAGLGYLEQYF. The CDR3 DNA reads as TGTGCCAGTAGTATAGGAGCGGGACTTGGCTACCTCGAGCAGTACTTC.

For this clonotype: This may be a read error, as it is one base from a much larger clone. The genes are TRBV5-4 and TRBJ2-1; D not resolved. The CDR3 loop spans 14 amino acids. Germline-derived CDR1 and CDR2 are SGHNT and YYREEE (reference sequence). In DNA form, the CDR3 reads TGCGCCAGCAGCCAAGAGCAGGCGAGAAATGAGCAGTTCTTC. It encodes CASSQEQARNEQFF.

This clonotype came up many times. The chain uses TRBV6-2 or TRBV6-3 and TRBJ2-7; D call uncertain. The length of the CDR3 is 16 residues. Trimming removed 2 bases from V and 0 bases from J, with 14 bases in between. Per the germline V gene, CDR1 is MNHEY and CDR2 is SVGEGT. The CDR3: CASSYLHIVSSYEQYF. The CDR3 nucleotides read TGTGCCAGCAGTTACCTTCATATCGTAAGCTCCTACGAGCAGTACTTC.

In this sample, this clonotype turned up once. This sequence joins TRBV27 and TRBJ1-2; possible D gene TRBD1, 6 bases. Per germline, CDR1 MNHEY and CDR2 SMNVEV (reference sequence). With 3 bases removed from V and 7 bases from J, the gap between germline ends came to 18 bases. The CDR3 is 15 residues long. CDR3 protein: CASSFFGQPSCGYTF. The CDR3 DNA reads as TGTGCCAGCAGTTTTTTTGGACAGCCGAGCTGTGGCTACACCTTC.

The chain carries TRBV19 and TRBJ1-2; D is unclear. Germline values: CDR1 LNHDA, CDR2 SQIVND (reference sequence). The V end was cut by 7 bases, the J end by 4 bases, with 19 bases between. The length of the CDR3 is 15 residues. The CDR3 spells CASTSSRVGSYGYTF. CDR3 in DNA: TGTGCCAGTACTTCATCAAGGGTTGGGAGCTATGGCTACACCTTC.

This clonotype was picked up many times. The J gene is TRBJ1-2, the V gene TRBV7-9; unclear D gene. V was clipped by 1 base and J by 6 bases, with 12 bases between them. Germline CDR1 SEHNR, CDR2 FQNEAQ (reference sequence). The CDR3 contains 14 residues. The CDR3 loop is CASSLVPGEDGYTF. CDR3 nucleotide sequence: TGTGCCAGCAGCTTAGTTCCTGGGGAGGATGGCTACACCTTC.

V is TRBV29-1 and J is TRBJ2-3; 7 bases agree with TRBD2. Germline V gene data show CDR1 as SQVTM and CDR2 as ANQGSEA. Losses at the gene ends were 5 bases for V and 1 base for J; bases not matched to a gene: 9. This CDR3 is 15 amino acids long. CDR3 nucleotide sequence: TGCAGCGTTAAGAGAGGACTAGGACGCACAGATACGCAGTATTTT. Translated: CSVKRGLGRTDTQYF.

Ten or more counts support this clonotype. The J gene is TRBJ2-1, the V gene TRBV7-2, with D uncertain. The CDR3 sequence is 12 residues long. Germline CDR1 SGHTA, CDR2 FQGNSA. Trimming cost V 2 bases and J 9 bases, with 8 bases left between them. The CDR3 coding sequence is TGTGCCAGCAGCTTAATGGCGGTTGAGCAGTTCTTC. Its protein product is CASSLMAVEQFF.

This clonotype appeared a few times. This sequence may be a read error, since a much larger clone differs from it by one base. Likely a read error: the CDR3 ends without its conserved phenylalanine or tryptophan. The genes are TRBV6-2 or TRBV6-3 and TRBJ2-1, with a tentative D call TRBD2 (5 bases). Germline values: CDR1 MNHEY, CDR2 SVGEGT. The CDR3 is 12 residues long. V shed 10 bases and J shed 8 bases, with 15 bases lying between them. This CDR3 is CATRRSRHEQFL. The CDR3, as DNA: TGTGCCACCAGGAGGAGCCGCCATGAGCAGTTCCTC.

Regarding this clonotype: The germline gene is not matched at one end of the junction; a read error may be the cause. V usage is TRBV6-1 and J usage is TRBJ2-1, with D unresolved. Per germline, CDR1 MNHNS and CDR2 SASEGT. This CDR3 is 16 amino acids long. Written as DNA, the CDR3 is TGTGCCAGCAGTGTCCCCCGGGCCCCAAGGCGGAATGAGGAGTTCTTC. It translates to CASSVPRAPRRNEEFF.